A selection of T cell receptor beta chains follows, all from one sample in a study of T cells after yellow fever vaccination. TCRdb fed the 5' RACE reads into MiXCR, producing one record per CDR3 protein. The table includes about 130,000 distinct CDR3 sequences, about 6.9% detected once. The sample in question was CD4+ T cells sorted from PBMCs, obtained 10 days after the yellow fever booster vaccination. The receptors were gathered from a man aged 30 to 45 who received the YFV17D yellow fever vaccine. The CDR3 runs from the conserved cysteine through the conserved F or W. Each record gives: CDR3 DNA, CDR3 protein, J gene, D gene, clone size, V gene, CDR3 length. The D gene is left open where the match is weak. The listing skips clone size in some rows; elsewhere it reads once, few, many or a size class.

CDR3nt: TGCGCCAGCAGCACGGGACAGGACGTTATCTGGTCGTCCAAGGGCAATGAGCAGTTCTTC
CDR3aa: CASSTGQDVIWSSKGNEQFF
j_gene: TRBJ2-1
d_gene: TRBD1
abundance: many
v_gene: TRBV5-1
len: 20

CDR3nt: TGCAGTGCTAGTACCCCTTTAATGGGAGAGCCCCAGCATTTT
CDR3aa: CSASTPLMGEPQHF
j_gene: TRBJ1-5
d_gene: .
abundance: many
v_gene: TRBV20-1
len: 14

CDR3nt: TGTGCCAGCAGGGAACAGGAAACGAACACCGGGGAGCTGTTTTTT
CDR3aa: CASREQETNTGELFF
j_gene: TRBJ2-2
d_gene: .
abundance: many
v_gene: TRBV12-3/TRBV12-4
len: 15

CDR3nt: TGTGCCAGCAGCTTAGGCGGGAACCAAGAGACCCAGTACTTC
CDR3aa: CASSLGGNQETQYF
j_gene: TRBJ2-5
d_gene: .
abundance: many
v_gene: TRBV7-9
len: 14

CDR3nt: TGTGCCAGCAGGAGAGGGTCTAGCCGGGACGAGCAGTACTTC
CDR3aa: CASRRGSSRDEQYF
j_gene: TRBJ2-7
d_gene: .
abundance: many
v_gene: TRBV6-5
len: 14

CDR3nt: TGTGCCAGCACCTACACGACGACAGGGAAGGTCTACAATGAGCAGTTCTTC
CDR3aa: CASTYTTTGKVYNEQFF
j_gene: TRBJ2-1
d_gene: TRBD1
abundance: many
v_gene: TRBV6-2/TRBV6-3
len: 17

CDR3nt: TGTGCCAGCAGCTTGGCCTGGGTGCAGTACTTC
CDR3aa: CASSLAWVQYF
j_gene: TRBJ2-7
d_gene: .
abundance: many
v_gene: TRBV7-2
len: 11

CDR3nt: TGTGCCAGCAGCTTAGGGGCGGGCGATGAAAAACTGTTTTTT
CDR3aa: CASSLGAGDEKLFF
j_gene: TRBJ1-4
d_gene: .
abundance: many
v_gene: TRBV7-9
len: 14

CDR3nt: TGCAGTGCTGGCCGTGGGACTAGCGGTAATCCACTACTCAACACCGGGGAGCTGTTTTTT
CDR3aa: CSAGRGTSGNPLLNTGELFF
j_gene: TRBJ2-2
d_gene: TRBD2
abundance: few
v_gene: TRBV20-1
len: 20

CDR3nt: TGTGCCAGCAGCGTAACCGTCAGCACAGATACGCAGTATTTT
CDR3aa: CASSVTVSTDTQYF
j_gene: TRBJ2-3
d_gene: .
abundance: many
v_gene: TRBV9
len: 14

CDR3nt: TGTGCCAGCAGAAACAGGGGGAATGACGGCACCGGGGAGCTGTTTTTT
CDR3aa: CASRNRGNDGTGELFF
j_gene: TRBJ2-2
d_gene: TRBD1
abundance: many
v_gene: TRBV6-1
len: 16

CDR3nt: TGTGCCAGCAGTTACGGACGGAGTCCCGGGGAGACCCAGTACTTC
CDR3aa: CASSYGRSPGETQYF
j_gene: TRBJ2-5
d_gene: .
abundance: many
v_gene: TRBV6-5
len: 15

CDR3nt: TGTGCCACCAGCAGTTCAAGGACTAGCGGGAACATTCAGTACTTC
CDR3aa: CATSSSRTSGNIQYF
j_gene: TRBJ2-4
d_gene: TRBD2
abundance: many
v_gene: TRBV15
len: 15

CDR3nt: TGCGCCAGCAGCCCCGGGACCTACGAGCAGTACTTC
CDR3aa: CASSPGTYEQYF
j_gene: TRBJ2-7
d_gene: .
abundance: few
v_gene: TRBV5-1
len: 12

CDR3nt: TGCAGTGCTAGAGCAACGTCAGCGGGCAGCTCCTACAATGAGCAGTTCTTC
CDR3aa: CSARATSAGSSYNEQFF
j_gene: TRBJ2-1
d_gene: .
abundance: many
v_gene: TRBV20-1
len: 17

CDR3nt: TGTGCCATCAGTGAGCAAGAGACCCAGTACTTC
CDR3aa: CAISEQETQYF
j_gene: TRBJ2-5
d_gene: .
abundance: many
v_gene: TRBV10-3
len: 11

CDR3nt: TGTGCCAGCAGCGTAGCTATGGGTTCCTCCTACGAGCAGTACTTC
CDR3aa: CASSVAMGSSYEQYF
j_gene: TRBJ2-7
d_gene: .
abundance: many
v_gene: TRBV9
len: 15

CDR3nt: TGTGCCAGCAGCTTATTGGCTAGCGGTTCACTAGGGAGAGATACGCAGTATTTT
CDR3aa: CASSLLASGSLGRDTQYF
j_gene: TRBJ2-3
d_gene: TRBD2
abundance: many
v_gene: TRBV11-2
len: 18

CDR3nt: TGTGCCAGCAGCTCTATGCAGGGGGCGGATACGCAGTATTTT
CDR3aa: CASSSMQGADTQYF
j_gene: TRBJ2-3
d_gene: TRBD1
abundance: .
v_gene: TRBV5-4
len: 14

CDR3nt: TGTGCCAGCAGGGGGGGGAACTATGGCTACACCTTC
CDR3aa: CASRGGNYGYTF
j_gene: TRBJ1-2
d_gene: .
abundance: many
v_gene: TRBV7-9
len: 12

CDR3nt: TGTGCCATCAGGACTAGCGGCACAGATACGCAGTATTTT
CDR3aa: CAIRTSGTDTQYF
j_gene: TRBJ2-3
d_gene: TRBD2
abundance: many
v_gene: TRBV10-3
len: 13

CDR3nt: TGTGCCAGCAGCTTGGCAGGGGGGTCTCGCTCTGGGGCCAACGTCCTGACTTTC
CDR3aa: CASSLAGGSRSGANVLTF
j_gene: TRBJ2-6
d_gene: .
abundance: .
v_gene: TRBV13
len: 18

CDR3nt: TGTGCCAGCAGTTTACGCGCGGTGGGAGGGTACACTGAAGCTTTCTTT
CDR3aa: CASSLRAVGGYTEAFF
j_gene: TRBJ1-1
d_gene: .
abundance: many
v_gene: TRBV27
len: 16

CDR3nt: TGTGCCAGCAGCTTAGGGCGGCGGGAAGGTTTAGATACGCAGTATTTT
CDR3aa: CASSLGRREGLDTQYF
j_gene: TRBJ2-3
d_gene: .
abundance: many
v_gene: TRBV7-2
len: 16

CDR3nt: TGCAGTGCTAGGCCGTGGTGGGCCGACAGGTCCAATGAGCAGTTCTTC
CDR3aa: CSARPWWADRSNEQFF
j_gene: TRBJ2-1
d_gene: .
abundance: many
v_gene: TRBV20-1
len: 16

CDR3nt: TGTGCCAGCAGCCCGTCGTCTGGCTCTGGCGAGCAGTACTTC
CDR3aa: CASSPSSGSGEQYF
j_gene: TRBJ2-7
d_gene: .
abundance: many
v_gene: TRBV28
len: 14

CDR3nt: TGCAGCGTTTCGGGTTGGGACAAGACTGGCTACACCTTC
CDR3aa: CSVSGWDKTGYTF
j_gene: TRBJ1-2
d_gene: .
abundance: .
v_gene: TRBV29-1
len: 13

CDR3nt: TGCGCCAGCAGCCCGGACGGGACCTATGGCTACACCTTC
CDR3aa: CASSPDGTYGYTF
j_gene: TRBJ1-2
d_gene: .
abundance: .
v_gene: TRBV5-1
len: 13

CDR3nt: TGTGCCAGCAGCAGCGACAGGCGGGGCACAGATACGCAGTATTTT
CDR3aa: CASSSDRRGTDTQYF
j_gene: TRBJ2-3
d_gene: .
abundance: many
v_gene: TRBV7-9
len: 15

CDR3nt: TGTGCCAGCAGTCCGGGACAGTTCTATCAGCCCCAGCATTTT
CDR3aa: CASSPGQFYQPQHF
j_gene: TRBJ1-5
d_gene: TRBD1
abundance: many
v_gene: TRBV27
len: 14

CDR3nt: TGCGCCAGCAGTGAGAGCCCCGTTAAGACCCAGTACTTC
CDR3aa: CASSESPVKTQYF
j_gene: TRBJ2-5
d_gene: .
abundance: .
v_gene: TRBV10-1
len: 13

CDR3nt: TGTGCCAGCAGCTTATCGGGACTAGCCACAGATACGCAGTATTTT
CDR3aa: CASSLSGLATDTQYF
j_gene: TRBJ2-3
d_gene: TRBD2
abundance: many
v_gene: TRBV7-2
len: 15

CDR3nt: TGCGCCAGCAGCTTTTCGGGTGATGGTGAGACCCAGTACTTC
CDR3aa: CASSFSGDGETQYF
j_gene: TRBJ2-5
d_gene: .
abundance: many
v_gene: TRBV5-1
len: 14

CDR3nt: TGTGCCAGCAGTTACCGGGACAGGGTGTACGAGCAGTACTTC
CDR3aa: CASSYRDRVYEQYF
j_gene: TRBJ2-7
d_gene: TRBD1
abundance: .
v_gene: TRBV6-2/TRBV6-3
len: 14

CDR3nt: TGTGCCAGCAGCTTACTCTACAATGAGCAGTTCTTC
CDR3aa: CASSLLYNEQFF
j_gene: TRBJ2-1
d_gene: .
abundance: many
v_gene: TRBV7-9
len: 12

CDR3nt: TGTGCCAGCAGCTTAGGGAGTACAGAAGAGACCCAGTACTTC
CDR3aa: CASSLGSTEETQYF
j_gene: TRBJ2-5
d_gene: .
abundance: many
v_gene: TRBV7-2
len: 14

CDR3nt: TGTGCCATCGGGGAACGATACGAGCAGTACTTC
CDR3aa: CAIGERYEQYF
j_gene: TRBJ2-7
d_gene: .
abundance: .
v_gene: TRBV6-5
len: 11

CDR3nt: TGTGCCAGCAGCCAAGAAGGTTCGACTACCTTCTACAATGAGCAGTTCTTC
CDR3aa: CASSQEGSTTFYNEQFF
j_gene: TRBJ2-1
d_gene: .
abundance: many
v_gene: TRBV3-1
len: 17

CDR3nt: TGCGCCAGCAGCGGAACAGGGGCCACCGGGGAGCTGTTTTTT
CDR3aa: CASSGTGATGELFF
j_gene: TRBJ2-2
d_gene: TRBD1
abundance: many
v_gene: TRBV5-1
len: 14

CDR3nt: TGCGCCAGCCTTCAAAGGGACAGCCAAATCTCCTACAATGAGCAGTTCTTC
CDR3aa: CASLQRDSQISYNEQFF
j_gene: TRBJ2-1
d_gene: TRBD1
abundance: many
v_gene: TRBV23-1
len: 17

CDR3nt: TGCAGTGCTAGAGTCGCGACTAGCGGGTCCAATACGCAGTATTTT
CDR3aa: CSARVATSGSNTQYF
j_gene: TRBJ2-3
d_gene: TRBD2
abundance: .
v_gene: TRBV20-1
len: 15

CDR3nt: TGTGCCAGCAGCTTACCGACCGCTCATGGCTACACCTTC
CDR3aa: CASSLPTAHGYTF
j_gene: TRBJ1-2
d_gene: .
abundance: many
v_gene: TRBV7-8
len: 13

CDR3nt: TGCAGCGTTGGTTGGGAGTTCTACAATGAGCAGTTCTTC
CDR3aa: CSVGWEFYNEQFF
j_gene: TRBJ2-1
d_gene: .
abundance: medium-sized
v_gene: TRBV29-1
len: 13

CDR3nt: TGTGCCAGCAGCTTCATGGACAGGGGAGGTTCACCCCTCCACTTT
CDR3aa: CASSFMDRGGSPLHF
j_gene: TRBJ1-6
d_gene: TRBD1
abundance: .
v_gene: TRBV7-2
len: 15

CDR3nt: TGTGCCAGCAGCCGCCGGACTAGCGGGAGGGCGGGTAATGAGCAGTTCTTC
CDR3aa: CASSRRTSGRAGNEQFF
j_gene: TRBJ2-1
d_gene: TRBD2
abundance: many
v_gene: TRBV27
len: 17

CDR3nt: TGTGCCAGCAGCCAAGACCCGGGATTCACAGATACGCAGTATTTT
CDR3aa: CASSQDPGFTDTQYF
j_gene: TRBJ2-3
d_gene: .
abundance: many
v_gene: TRBV14
len: 15

CDR3nt: TGTGCCAGCAGTTACGTGGTAGAGCAGTTCTTC
CDR3aa: CASSYVVEQFF
j_gene: TRBJ2-1
d_gene: .
abundance: many
v_gene: TRBV6-6
len: 11

CDR3nt: TGCAGTGCTTTTCAGGGGGGGGAGACTGAAGCTTTCTTT
CDR3aa: CSAFQGGETEAFF
j_gene: TRBJ1-1
d_gene: TRBD1
abundance: .
v_gene: TRBV20-1
len: 13

CDR3nt: TGCGCCAGCAGCCAAGCGGTCTCTAGGCGGGGGGAAAACATTCAGTACTTC
CDR3aa: CASSQAVSRRGENIQYF
j_gene: TRBJ2-4
d_gene: TRBD2
abundance: many
v_gene: TRBV4-3
len: 17

CDR3nt: TGCGCCAGCAGCTTGGGACTGGGGGTGTACGAGCAGTACTTC
CDR3aa: CASSLGLGVYEQYF
j_gene: TRBJ2-7
d_gene: .
abundance: many
v_gene: TRBV5-1
len: 14

CDR3nt: TGTGCCAGCAGTTTGGGGGGTGCGGATACGCAGTATTTT
CDR3aa: CASSLGGADTQYF
j_gene: TRBJ2-3
d_gene: .
abundance: many
v_gene: TRBV12-3/TRBV12-4
len: 13

CDR3nt: TGTGCCAGCAGCTTAGTTGTAGTCCAGCGGGATATTGATACGCAGTATTTT
CDR3aa: CASSLVVVQRDIDTQYF
j_gene: TRBJ2-3
d_gene: TRBD2
abundance: many
v_gene: TRBV7-2
len: 17

CDR3nt: TGCGCCAGCAGCCGAAGCGGGTCCGAGCAGTACTTC
CDR3aa: CASSRSGSEQYF
j_gene: TRBJ2-7
d_gene: .
abundance: many
v_gene: TRBV5-1
len: 12

CDR3nt: TGCAGTGCTAGACCGGCTAGCGGGAGCAATGAGCAGTTCTTC
CDR3aa: CSARPASGSNEQFF
j_gene: TRBJ2-1
d_gene: TRBD2
abundance: many
v_gene: TRBV20-1
len: 14

CDR3nt: TGTGCCAGCAGCTGGGACAGTAACCGCGGTACTGAAGCTTTCTTT
CDR3aa: CASSWDSNRGTEAFF
j_gene: TRBJ1-1
d_gene: TRBD1
abundance: few
v_gene: TRBV6-1
len: 15

CDR3nt: TGCGCCAGCAGCTTAAGTTCCGGTAACTATGGCTACACCTTC
CDR3aa: CASSLSSGNYGYTF
j_gene: TRBJ1-2
d_gene: .
abundance: many
v_gene: TRBV5-1
len: 14

CDR3nt: TGTGCCTGGAGTGCAGGACAGCTCTCCTACGAGCAGTACTTC
CDR3aa: CAWSAGQLSYEQYF
j_gene: TRBJ2-7
d_gene: .
abundance: many
v_gene: TRBV30
len: 14

CDR3nt: TGCAGTGCTACGATTCGGGCGCTGCAAGAGACCCAGTACTTC
CDR3aa: CSATIRALQETQYF
j_gene: TRBJ2-5
d_gene: .
abundance: few
v_gene: TRBV20-1
len: 14

CDR3nt: TGCGCCAGCGGGTTACAGGGGATCTACAATGAGCAGTTCTTC
CDR3aa: CASGLQGIYNEQFF
j_gene: TRBJ2-1
d_gene: TRBD1
abundance: many
v_gene: TRBV5-1
len: 14